A single sample gave rise to the 10 T cell receptor beta chains below, sequenced in a study of brain metastases from non-small cell lung cancer. Libraries were prepared by immunoSEQ multiplex PCR; TCRdb keeps only in-frame clonotypes and omits some of them. The sample has 2,000 to 2,500 clones, around 81% seen once; the top ten hold roughly a sixth. The sequenced sample was primary lung tumor tissue. These TCRs come from a donor at least 40 years old with non-small cell lung cancer.

The chain has TRBV4-1 and TRBJ1-2; D gene unclear. Trimming stripped 3 bases from V and 3 bases from J, with 11 bases between. The CDR3 extends over 14 amino acids. CDR1 and CDR2 from the germline V gene are MGHRA and YSYEKL. CDR3 in DNA: TGCGCCAGCAGCCATTCCGGAGAACACTATGGCTACACCTTC. Its translation: CASSHSGEHYGYTF.

This clone turned up a few times. The chain combines TRBV19 with TRBJ2-3; 7 bases match TRBD2. Germline loops: CDR1 LNHDA, CDR2 SQIVND (reference sequence). The CDR3 loop spans 15 amino acids. J was trimmed by 3 bases and V by 7 bases; bases with no gene match: 10. The CDR3 nucleotides read TGTGCCAGTACTGATTCGGGGGGTATAACAGATACGCAGTATTTT. Protein product: CASTDSGGITDTQYF.

A word on this clone: With only one base between it and a far larger clone, this is likely a read error. V gene TRBV25-1 combines with J gene TRBJ1-5; TRBD1 aligns across 9 bases. The CDR3 totals 14 residues. Germline values: CDR1 MGHDK, CDR2 SYGVNS. As DNA, the CDR3 is TGTGCCAGCAGTGGTACAGGGGGCAATCAGTCCCAGCATTTT. It codes for CASSGTGGNQSQHF.

With regard to this clone: Compared with germline, one end of the junction differs, possibly owing to a read error. V usage is TRBV3-1 (or the pseudogene TRBV3-2) and J usage is TRBJ1-1; no clear D. The length of the CDR3 is 14 residues. Germline V gene lookup returns CDR1 LGHDT and CDR2 YNNKEL (reference sequence). In DNA form, the CDR3 reads TGTGTCAGCAGCCAAGCGCAGGTAGACACTGAAGCTTTCTTT. Translation gives CVSSQAQVDTEAFF.

With respect to this clone: At one of its ends the junction is not consistent with the germline gene, which may arise from a read error. The rearrangement uses TRBV14 and TRBJ1-6, with D possibly being TRBD1 (5 bases). The CDR3 has 15 residues. Germline CDR1 reads SGHDN; CDR2 reads FVKESK. The DNA of the CDR3 is TGTGCCAGCAGCCCCTTGGGGACGGCTAATTCACCCCTTCACTTT. This gives the protein CASSPLGTANSPLHF.

V usage is TRBV6-2 or TRBV6-3 and J usage is TRBJ2-1, with no clear D. Germline CDR1 is MNHEY and CDR2 is SVGEGT. Between the trimmed V and J ends, which lost 1 base and 6 bases, there was a span of 1 base. The CDR3 has 11 amino acids. CDR3 loop: CASSYFNEQFF. CDR3 sequence (DNA): TGTGCCAGCAGTTACTTCAATGAGCAGTTCTTC.

V gene TRBV7-2 combines with J gene TRBJ2-7, with D perhaps TRBD1 (6 bases). In germline, CDR1 is SGHTA, CDR2 FQGNSA. Trimming took 5 bases from V and 0 from J, leaving 17 bases between them. There are 16 residues in the CDR3. CDR3 region: CASSTSGTPSSYEQYF. The CDR3 coding sequence is TGTGCCAGCAGCACCTCCGGGACACCTAGCTCCTACGAGCAGTACTTC.

As for this clone: A read error may produce the germline difference seen at one junction end. The CDR3 bases are TGTGTCAGCAGTCCCTCGGGCGGCACTGAAGCTTTCTTT. Translating gives CVSSPSGGTEAFF. This chain connects TRBV12-3 or TRBV12-4 to TRBJ1-1; D is unresolved. The CDR3 sequence is 13 residues long.

The sample holds a few counts of this clone. The rearrangement links TRBV30 to TRBJ1-1; D gene ambiguous. CDR3 size: 11 residues. The germline gives CDR1 GTSNPN, CDR2 SVGIG (reference sequence). V was pared by 8 bases and J by 1 base, with 8 bases between. The CDR3 loop reads CAGERNTEAFF. DNA for the CDR3: TGTGCCGGCGAAAGGAACACTGAAGCTTTCTTT.

This rearrangement joins TRBV6-2 or TRBV6-3 to TRBJ2-2, with D possibly matching TRBD2 (6 bases). Trimming left V 5 bases short and J 7 bases short, with 8 bases between. Germline CDR1 is MNHEY and CDR2 is SVGEGT. This CDR3 contains 12 residues. CDR3 sequence (DNA): TGTGCCAGCAGTCAGACTAGCGGGGAGCTGTTTTTT. It yields the protein CASSQTSGELFF.